This record looks at one T cell receptor (beta chain) sequence and its context. Profiled with immunoSEQ multiplex PCR; TCRdb holds only in-frame clones, not every one. The sample lists approximately 260,000 clones; roughly 89% were seen once. The data were taken from a study of blood T cell repertoires in COVID-19. The receptor comes from a woman in her fifties or sixties who had recovered from COVID-19. Specimen: PBMCs or T cells enriched from blood (not recorded which).

The CDR3 DNA sequence: TGCGCCAGCAGCTTGGACAGGGGGTACGAGAGTGAAGCTTTCTTT. Protein: CASSLDRGYESEAFF. The chain is built from TRBV5-1 and TRBJ1-1, with TRBD1 identical over 8 bases. Trimming cost V 0 bases and J 7 bases; bases outside gene matches: 8. Germline V gene lookup returns CDR1 SGHRS and CDR2 YFSETQ. The CDR3 length is 15 residues.